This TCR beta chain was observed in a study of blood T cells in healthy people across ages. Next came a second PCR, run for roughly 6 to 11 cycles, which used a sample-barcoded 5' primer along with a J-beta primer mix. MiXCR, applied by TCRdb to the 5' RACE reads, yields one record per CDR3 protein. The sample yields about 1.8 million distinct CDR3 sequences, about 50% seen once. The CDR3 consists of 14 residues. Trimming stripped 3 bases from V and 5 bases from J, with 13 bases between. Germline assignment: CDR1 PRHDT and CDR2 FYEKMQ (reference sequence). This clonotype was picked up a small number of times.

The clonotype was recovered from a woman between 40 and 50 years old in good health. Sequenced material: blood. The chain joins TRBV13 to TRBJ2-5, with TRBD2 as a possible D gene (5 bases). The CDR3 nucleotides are TGTGCCAGCAGCTTCAGGAGGCCTTGGGAGACCCAGTACTTC. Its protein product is CASSFRRPWETQYF.